Sequencing of this TCR beta chain was carried out in a study of blood T cells in healthy people across ages. Whole-study findings and limits: Greater diversity and more naive CD4+ cells were seen in long-lived donors than in aged donors. Total diversity from one million sequenced T cells was likely underestimated. The recorded TCR beta diversity per million T cells decreased in a roughly linear manner with age.

In this sample, this clonotype turned up a few times. Its specificity is not known. Then a second PCR, running roughly 7 to 11 cycles, was carried out with a sample-barcoded 5' primer and a J-beta primer mix. MiXCR, applied by TCRdb to the 5' RACE reads, yields one record per CDR3 protein. The sample carries over 950,000 distinct CDR3 sequences, around two fifths recorded once. CDR3 size: 14 residues. The germline V gene has CDR1 DFQATT and CDR2 SNEGSKA (reference sequence). The V gene lost 4 bases and the J gene lost 3 bases, with 15 bases spanning the gap. The sequence was obtained from a man aged 18 to 30 in good health. This sequence joins TRBV20-1 and TRBJ2-5, with a weak D call TRBD2 (5 bases). Sequencing used blood. For the CDR3, the DNA is TGCAGTGCTACCTATCTCACCGGGGAAGAGACCCAGTACTTC. This encodes CSATYLTGEETQYF.